This T cell receptor beta chain was captured by sequencing in a study of shared clonotypes between healthy human individuals (dated by TCRdb to between 2020 and 2021). Looking at the study overall: The cohort included a few men and a couple of women between 18 and 49 years of age. For each donor, CD4 naive and CD4 memory were each given three plates, CD8 naive was given two plates, and CD8 memory was given one plate. The study deeply sequenced blood TCR repertoires of five healthy adults to estimate repertoire size and the extent of clonotype sharing between individuals. To increase sequencing depth and limit assay-specific biases, different laboratories used diverse techniques to prepare libraries and sequence TCR repertoires. Between about 0.9 and 9 billion PBMCs per donor were obtained by leukapheresis. On the study overall, not on this receptor specifically: Sharing across a handful of donors was observed for around 5% of naive CD4, under 4% of naive CD8, over 2% of memory CD4, and about 0.4% of memory CD8 clonotypes. Even with the large sequencing depth, rarefaction of the sorted-subset datasets indicated that sequencing was incomplete. Naive subsets generally had larger estimated clonotype richness than memory subsets did. The genetic and exposure-history diversity represented was limited by the small number of donors. Compared with non-shared clonotypes, clonotypes shared by all four sorted-subset donors had higher generation probabilities. Sampling was limited to blood, and TCR repertoires in tissue likely differ from TCR repertoires in blood. Pairwise subsampling led to the expectation that sequencing depth would affect the degree of clonotype sharing among donors.

CD8 naive samples were CD45RO-negative cells positively selected for CCR7, giving a CD45RA+CCR7+ population that excluded TemRA cells. The donors were healthy, HIV-negative adults who had no recently reported acute infections or vaccinations. Only Caucasian adults living in Nashville, Tennessee, USA were represented among the donors. After blood collection by leukapheresis, PBMCs were isolated using Ficoll-Histopaque density gradient centrifugation and then cryopreserved in the vapor phase of liquid nitrogen. Purity and quantity of every magnetically sorted T cell population were checked by analytical flow cytometry. Genomic DNA was isolated from each sorted fraction and quantified by UV absorbance on a Nanodrop 2000c. Using the deep immunoSEQ assay, TCR CDR3 regions were amplified from genomic DNA by multiplex PCR. For each cell subset, the extracted genomic DNA was distributed evenly across all wells of several immunoSEQ 96-well plates, and each plate served as one replicate. For sorted subsets, approximately 190 ng genomic DNA, equal to tens of thousands of T cell genomes, was loaded into each replicate PCR. The purified libraries were quantified using a Qubit 3.0 fluorometer, sized with a Bioanalyzer 2100, and then quantified again using the KAPA Library Quantification kit. Each immunoSEQ 96-well plate was sequenced on its own single-read 150-cycle Illumina NextSeq 550 flow cell. Processing in the source paper ran as follows. Because the immunoSEQ output held only junctional sequences and lacked quality scores, the filtering could not match the filtering applied to full-length reads. To assign V/J genes and CDR3, sequences were annotated using PyIR, a Python wrapper for IgBLAST v1.9, with IMGT germline references. Reads were filtered out if the reads had weak V/J assignments (E-value above 1e-6), no CDR3, stop codons, out-of-frame junctions, or ambiguous translated residues. V3J clonotypes were defined by identical inferred V gene, J gene, and CDR3 amino acid sequence. To compute the percentage overlap between repertoires, the number of shared unique clonotypes was divided by the size of the smaller repertoire. Richness of each repertoire was evaluated using RTK rarefaction, the Chao1 estimator, and Recon v2.1 estimates of unobserved clonotypes. OLGA was used to compute generation probabilities for all TCRbeta clonotypes that the gDNA method yielded from a handful of donors. In TCRdb, the immuneACCESS table is reduced to in-frame sequences with V and J assigned. These tables do not hold every clone; where another copy was compared, an unresolved V gene accounts for under half, and the others remain unexplained. That table supplies the V and J calls and clone size; D and trimming were determined from the DNA. This sample holds a few million clones; 80% to 95% were observed only once. Of the sample, approximately 1.7% falls within the top ten clones.

With regard to this clone: Its cognate antigen has yet to be identified. No base quality values were provided; no much bigger clone lies one nucleotide off.

In the germline V gene, CDR1 corresponds to SNHLY and CDR2 to FYNNEI. V and J are trimmed by 5 bases and 5 bases, and the gene matches miss 8 bases of the junction. Reading from cysteine to phenylalanine, the CDR3 counts 15 amino acids. The CDR3 DNA has 45 bases and is translated from base 1. Sequences were obtained from naive CD8+ T cells from PBMCs. The cell subset or site label here, explained by the study, means: CD45RA+CCR7+. This receptor was identified in a young man in good health. Some clones in this sample may be carry-over from other donors' samples. The V gene is TRBV2 and the J gene is TRBJ1-4, with 7 bases aligning to TRBD1. The DNA sequence is given as TGTGCCAGCAGTTTCTTAGGGACAGAAAATGAAAAACTGTTTTTT. This sequence encodes CASSFLGTENEKLFF. Full variable domain (CDR3 extended with the reference TRBV2 and TRBJ1-4 proteins): EPEVTQTPSHQVTQMGQEVILRCVPISNHLYFYWYRQILGQKVEFLVSFYNNEISEKSEIFDDQFSVERPDGSNFTLKIRSTKLEDSAMYFCASSFLGTENEKLFFGSGTQLSVL.